This record looks at one T cell receptor (beta chain) sequence and its context. Its target antigen remains unknown. Per-base qualities were not stored, and no clone one base away is much larger. RNA was extracted using the RNeasy kit, and about 0.45 to 1 ug of the RNA was reverse transcribed with random hexamers. TCR beta CDR3 regions were amplified with the immunoSEQ multiplex PCR assay covering 54 Vbeta and 13 Jbeta segments. Bias from PCR amplification was corrected by using a synthetic template baseline for primer optimization and for computational correction. On the study's bioinformatics: Reads were assigned to V, D and J genes according to IMGT and analyzed in immunoSEQ Analyzer, with only productive sequences retained. To calculate clonality, Shannon entropy was normalized by log2 of the number of productive unique sequences and then subtracted from one. For each patient and control, public and private clones were evaluated among the 100 most prevalent clones. Susac-specific clones were defined as absent from healthy and MS cohorts, 1052 published viral clones and other ImmuneACCESS disease sequences. Through fastp at Q25 and MiXCR, TCRdb rebuilt clones from the public reads, retaining in-frame beta chains. Every entry covers one CDR3 protein and lists the most common genes and DNA from its rows. The V and J calls here are based on TCRdb, not the publication. This sample lists about 180,000 distinct CDR3 sequences; around 94% were detected once. Approximately 0.099% of the sample comes from the top ten.

The record originates from a study of CD8 T cells in Susac syndrome (dated by TCRdb to the late 2010s). Regarding the complete study: Of the Susac syndrome patients who were sequenced, eight were in clinical remission while about six had clinically active disease. At blood withdrawal, Susac syndrome patients were therapy-naive, treated with corticosteroids (with IVIg additionally given to some), or treated with IVIg alone. The study used repertoire sequencing to test whether antigen drove CD8+ T cell activation and differentiation in Susac syndrome. Here is what the overall study found, with its caveats: The number of individuals in the TCR sequencing and HLA analysis was acknowledged as relatively small. In patients with Susac syndrome, the CD4+ T cell repertoire showed no detectable clonal expansion.

The CDR3 holds 16 amino acids from the cysteine to the phenylalanine. Of the read, only the CDR3 DNA is kept; its 48 bases are in frame from base 1. Trimmed from V: 5 bases; trimmed from J: 4 bases; junction bases lacking a gene match: 7. From the germline V gene (reference sequence), CDR1 is SEHNR and CDR2 is FQNEAQ. Peripheral blood CD8+ and CD4+ T cells from healthy donors, Susac syndrome patients and multiple sclerosis patients were profiled by high-throughput TCR beta sequencing. The Susac syndrome patients fulfilled recently defined diagnostic criteria for definite or probable disease. CD8+ TEMRA cells were enriched by FACS, while bulk CD8+ and CD4+ T cells were purified by magnetic negative isolation. Blood was collected in EDTA tubes and processed within 24 hours, with PBMCs isolated through density gradient centrifugation. PBMCs intended for TCR sequencing were cryopreserved in liquid nitrogen and were subsequently thawed in a 37 degrees C water bath. The sorted or isolated CD4+, CD8+ and CD8+ TEMRA cells had a purity of 90% or higher.

The rearrangement joined TRBV7-9 to TRBJ2-5; the junction holds 13 bases that match TRBD2. The receptor was derived from a human donor with Susac syndrome. Material for sequencing was CD4+ T cells from PBMCs. The CDR3 region has the sequence CASSLGLAGDGETQYF. In nucleotides, the sequence is TGTGCCAGCAGCCTAGGACTAGCGGGAGACGGAGAGACCCAGTACTTC.